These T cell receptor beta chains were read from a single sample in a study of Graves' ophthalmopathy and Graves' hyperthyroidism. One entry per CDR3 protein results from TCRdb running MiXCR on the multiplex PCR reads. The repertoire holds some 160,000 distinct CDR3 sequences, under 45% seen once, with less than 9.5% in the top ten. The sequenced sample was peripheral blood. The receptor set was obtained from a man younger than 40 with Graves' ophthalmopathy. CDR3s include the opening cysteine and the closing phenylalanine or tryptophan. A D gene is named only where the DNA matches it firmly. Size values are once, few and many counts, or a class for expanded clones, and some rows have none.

CASSYSGLAGPIYEQYF	TGTGCCAGCAGTTACTCAGGACTAGCGGGGCCGATCTACGAGCAGTACTTC	TRBJ2-7	TRBV6-5	many	TRBD2
CRVLSGLKTQYF	TGCAGAGTGTTGTCGGGCTTGAAGACCCAGTACTTC	TRBJ2-5	TRBV20-1	many	-
CASSSLDRVSYNSPLHF	TGTGCCAGCAGTTCCCTGGACAGGGTCTCCTATAATTCACCCCTCCACTTT	TRBJ1-6	TRBV28	many	TRBD1
CSVAKGLTSKNIQYF	TGCAGCGTTGCAAAGGGGCTTACGTCGAAAAACATTCAGTACTTC	TRBJ2-4	TRBV29-1	many	-
CASSLRWDYRYEQYF	TGTGCCAGCAGTTTAAGGTGGGACTACCGCTACGAGCAGTACTTC	TRBJ2-7	TRBV12-3/TRBV12-4	-	TRBD2
CATSGGPSYEQYF	TGTGCCACCAGTGGCGGACCCTCCTACGAGCAGTACTTC	TRBJ2-7	TRBV24-1	many	-
CASSLDGSPYGYTF	TGTGCCAGCAGCTTAGACGGGAGCCCCTATGGCTACACCTTC	TRBJ1-2	TRBV7-2	many	-
CATSDLDTPKTQYF	TGTGCCACCAGTGACCTAGATACCCCCAAGACCCAGTACTTC	TRBJ2-5	TRBV24-1	many	-
CASSHLGQSVNYGYTF	TGTGCCAGCAGCCATCTCGGACAGTCTGTTAACTATGGCTACACCTTC	TRBJ1-2	TRBV6-1	-	-
CATSRGLAGEGETQYF	TGTGCCACCAGCAGAGGACTAGCGGGAGAGGGGGAGACCCAGTACTTC	TRBJ2-5	TRBV15	many	TRBD2
CASIGGQGYTF	TGTGCCAGCATCGGGGGGCAAGGCTACACCTTC	TRBJ1-2	TRBV6-5	many	-
CAWSVRRASYGYTF	TGTGCCTGGAGTGTGCGAAGGGCGAGCTATGGCTACACCTTC	TRBJ1-2	TRBV30	many	-
CSARDNWMGGGYTF	TGCAGTGCTAGAGATAATTGGATGGGAGGTGGCTACACCTTC	TRBJ1-2	TRBV20-1	many	-
CASSTGLLNTEAFF	TGTGCCAGCAGTACGGGACTCCTGAACACTGAAGCTTTCTTT	TRBJ1-1	TRBV28	-	-
CASSQRRVGTGELFF	TGTGCCAGCAGCCAACGACGGGTGGGCACCGGGGAGCTGTTTTTT	TRBJ2-2	TRBV6-1	many	-
CASSLQGAVQETQYF	TGTGCCAGCAGCTTGCAAGGGGCGGTCCAAGAGACCCAGTACTTC	TRBJ2-5	TRBV7-2	-	-
CASSQGAVNYGYTF	TGCGCCAGCAGCCAAGGCGCAGTGAACTATGGCTACACCTTC	TRBJ1-2	TRBV4-3	many	-
CASSYPRTSRTAYEQYF	TGTGCCAGCAGTTACCCCCGAACCTCTAGAACGGCTTACGAGCAGTACTTC	TRBJ2-7	TRBV6-5	-	-
CATSNGGNYGYTF	TGTGCCACCAGTAACGGGGGCAACTATGGCTACACCTTC	TRBJ1-2	TRBV24-1	-	-
CASSILAGGETQYF	TGTGCCAGCAGTATCCTAGCGGGAGGGGAGACCCAGTACTTC	TRBJ2-5	TRBV12-3/TRBV12-4	many	TRBD2
CASSYPRQGSHEQFF	TGTGCCAGCAGTTACCCGAGACAGGGGTCCCATGAGCAGTTCTTC	TRBJ2-1	TRBV6-5	many	TRBD1
CASSLLPDRHYEQYF	TGTGCCAGCAGTCTACTACCCGACAGACACTACGAGCAGTACTTC	TRBJ2-7	TRBV12-3/TRBV12-4	many	-
CASSSRQGGETQYF	TGTGCCAGCAGCTCGCGACAGGGCGGAGAGACCCAGTACTTC	TRBJ2-5	TRBV13	many	TRBD1
CASGGAGVQPQHF	TGTGCCAGCGGTGGAGCTGGGGTTCAGCCCCAGCATTTT	TRBJ1-5	TRBV7-2	-	-
CASSYSTRTGDYEQYF	TGTGCCAGCAGTTACTCGACAAGGACAGGAGACTACGAGCAGTACTTC	TRBJ2-7	TRBV6-2/TRBV6-3	-	TRBD1
CATSRALVETQYF	TGTGCCACCAGCAGAGCCTTAGTTGAGACCCAGTACTTC	TRBJ2-5	TRBV15	many	-
CASELDRDPGELFF	TGTGCCAGCGAACTTGACAGGGACCCCGGGGAGCTGTTTTTT	TRBJ2-2	TRBV6-1	-	TRBD1
CAISEGDLVQPQHF	TGTGCCATCAGTGAGGGGGATCTTGTTCAGCCCCAGCATTTT	TRBJ1-5	TRBV10-3	many	-
CASSLGTSEFYEQYF	TGTGCCAGCAGTTTAGGGACTAGCGAATTCTACGAGCAGTACTTC	TRBJ2-7	TRBV27	-	TRBD2
CASTGTLQETQYF	TGTGCCAGCACAGGGACTCTACAAGAGACCCAGTACTTC	TRBJ2-5	TRBV6-5	many	-
CASSPPSGGGVKTSEETQYF	TGTGCCAGCAGTCCCCCCTCGGGTGGGGGGGTGAAGACTAGCGAAGAGACCCAGTACTTC	TRBJ2-5	TRBV6-2/TRBV6-3	-	TRBD2
CSARAGGTEAFF	TGCAGTGCTAGAGCCGGGGGCACTGAAGCTTTCTTT	TRBJ1-1	TRBV20-1	many	-
CASSSPSDDSREVKETQYF	TGTGCCAGCAGCAGCCCTAGTGACGACTCGCGGGAGGTAAAAGAGACCCAGTACTTC	TRBJ2-5	TRBV7-8	many	TRBD2
CASSFRRQGNTEAFF	TGTGCCAGCAGCTTCAGGAGACAGGGGAACACTGAAGCTTTCTTT	TRBJ1-1	TRBV5-8	many	TRBD1
CASSYGTGANYGYTF	TGTGCCAGCAGCTACGGGACAGGAGCTAACTATGGCTACACCTTC	TRBJ1-2	TRBV6-5	many	TRBD1
CASSPDLGPLF	TGTGCCAGCAGCCCCGACCTGGGACCGCTTTTC	TRBJ1-2	TRBV28	many	-
CASSYVWQMNTEAFF	TGTGCCAGCAGTTACGTCTGGCAGATGAACACTGAAGCTTTCTTT	TRBJ1-1	TRBV6-2/TRBV6-3	-	-
CASSQVLAAAYEQYF	TGTGCCAGCAGCCAAGTCCTGGCAGCAGCCTACGAGCAGTACTTC	TRBJ2-7	TRBV4-2	many	-
CASSLLVNYGYTF	TGTGCCAGCAGTTTGCTGGTAAACTATGGCTACACCTTC	TRBJ1-2	TRBV12-3/TRBV12-4	many	-
CASSRWTENYEQYF	TGTGCCAGCAGCCGGTGGACAGAGAACTACGAGCAGTACTTC	TRBJ2-7	TRBV5-6	-	-
CASRDSLIYEQYF	TGTGCCAGCAGAGACAGCCTCATCTACGAGCAGTACTTC	TRBJ2-7	TRBV6-2/TRBV6-3	-	-